This T cell receptor (beta chain) was sequenced during a study of radiation and T cells in renal cell carcinoma. Study-wide results and limits: Top tumor clonotypes rose in blood 2 weeks post-radiation, then contracted.

Comments on this clone: As yet, its antigen is unknown.

Time point denoted: blood 4 weeks post-SBRT, at nephrectomy. Specified treatment: 15 Gy SBRT to primary tumor, nephrectomy 4 weeks later. Nephrectomy followed 15 Gy stereotactic body radiation by 4 weeks. This renal cell carcinoma was of the clear cell type. Using immunoSEQ multiplex PCR, the repertoire was profiled, and TCRdb retains in-frame clones only, with some absent. The top ten hold around 9.4% of the sample, which has about 86,000 clones, around four fifths seen once. This sequence originates from a man over 45 with renal cell carcinoma. Material: blood, obtained from a patient whose treatment included radiotherapy and nephrectomy.

The CDR3 coding sequence is TGTGCCAGCAGCTTAGTAGCGGGGGTTCCGGTTACGCAGTATTTT. The encoded protein is CASSLVAGVPVTQYF. The chain recombines TRBV7-2 with TRBJ2-3; TRBD2 aligns across 9 bases. Germline V gives CDR1 SGHTA, CDR2 FQGNSA. This CDR3 contains 15 residues. Trimming cost V 1 base and J 8 bases; bases outside gene matches: 7.